This T cell receptor beta chain was observed in a study of T cell repertoires in cytomegalovirus infection. Whole-study results and caveats: CMV-specific TCR beta clonotypes restricted by HLA-C dominated the ex vivo response.

CDR3 length: 16 amino acids. Trimming took 5 bases from V and 4 from J; bases not matched to a gene: 10. Germline V gene sequence: CDR1 KGHSH, CDR2 LQKENI. This clonotype was found many times. Antigen: not known. TCRdb independently ran MiXCR on the reads; one entry per CDR3 protein. The data contain 480,000 or so distinct CDR3 sequences, around 11% of them seen just once; the ten biggest clones take up roughly a tenth. The clonotype comes from a human donor in good health (CMV status not recorded). Some clones in this sample may be carry-over from other donors' samples. The chain couples TRBV18 to TRBJ2-3; 9 bases fit TRBD2. What was sequenced was PBMCs. DNA for the CDR3: TGTGCCAGCTCAGCCGATGCGGGGGGGCCGCCAGATACGCAGTATTTT. The encoded protein is CASSADAGGPPDTQYF. Based on the CDR3 plus reference TRBV18 and TRBJ2-3, the full variable domain is NAGVMQNPRHLVRRRGQEARLRCSPMKGHSHVYWYRQLPEEGLKFMVYLQKENIIDESGMPKERFSAEFPKEGPSILRIQQVVRGDSAAYFCASSADAGGPPDTQYFGPGTRLTVL.